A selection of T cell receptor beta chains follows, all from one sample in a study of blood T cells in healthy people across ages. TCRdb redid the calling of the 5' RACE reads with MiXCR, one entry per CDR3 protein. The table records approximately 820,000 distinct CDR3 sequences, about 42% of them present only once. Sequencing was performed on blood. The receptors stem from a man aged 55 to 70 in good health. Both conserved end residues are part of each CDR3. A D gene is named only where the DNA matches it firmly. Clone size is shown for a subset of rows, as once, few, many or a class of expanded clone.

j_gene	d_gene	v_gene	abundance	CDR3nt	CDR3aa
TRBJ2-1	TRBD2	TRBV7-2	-	TGTGCCAGCAGCACCGGACTAGCGGGACAGATCGTGCAGTTCTTC	CASSTGLAGQIVQFF
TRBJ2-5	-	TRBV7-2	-	TGTGCCAGCAGCCTCGGACAGATGGGGGGTCAAGAGACCCAGTACTTC	CASSLGQMGGQETQYF
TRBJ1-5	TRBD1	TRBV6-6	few	TGTGCCAGCAACCCCGGACAGGGCAGCAATCAGCCCCAGCATTTT	CASNPGQGSNQPQHF
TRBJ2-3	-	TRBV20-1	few	TGCAGTGCTAGACCCTTCCTGGACCGTGGAGATACGCAGTATTTT	CSARPFLDRGDTQYF
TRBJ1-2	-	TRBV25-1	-	TGTGCCAGCAGTGAAGATGGGCGACAGGATTATGGCTACACCTTC	CASSEDGRQDYGYTF
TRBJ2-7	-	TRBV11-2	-	TGTGCCAGCAGCATAGTACCCAGGCGGCAGATGGGCGAGCAGTACTTC	CASSIVPRRQMGEQYF
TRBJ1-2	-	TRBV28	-	TGTGCCAGCAAACAGGGATCAGAGTATTTGGGCTACACCTTC	CASKQGSEYLGYTF
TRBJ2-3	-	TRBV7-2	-	TGTGCCAGCAGCGCCCAGTCGGGGGGCTTACCTATTACGCAGTATTTT	CASSAQSGGLPITQYF
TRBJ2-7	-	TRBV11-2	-	TGTGCCAGCAGCTCTAATTCCCCCGAGCAGTACTTC	CASSSNSPEQYF
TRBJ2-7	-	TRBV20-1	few	TGCAGTGCTAGCTTAGGCGGGGGCGCCTACGAGCAGTACTTC	CSASLGGGAYEQYF
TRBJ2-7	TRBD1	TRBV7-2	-	TGTGCCAGCAGCTTAGACTCGGGGAGCAGGGGGCGCTACGAGCAGTACTTC	CASSLDSGSRGRYEQYF